The 28 T cell receptor beta chains below were found in one sample sequenced in a study of glioma-infiltrating T cells after dendritic cell vaccination. Sequenced by immunoSEQ multiplex PCR; TCRdb stores in-frame clones only, minus some. Among tens of thousands of clones listed, roughly 89% were seen once. The sequenced sample was blood, obtained before dendritic cell vaccination. The source is a human donor with glioblastoma.

This sequence joins TRBV5-4 and TRBJ2-7; D perhaps matches TRBD1 (5 bases). CDR3 length: 15 residues. Germline V gene sequence: CDR1 SGHNT, CDR2 YYREEE (reference sequence). Trimming stripped 4 bases from V and 2 bases from J, with 16 bases between. The DNA for the CDR3 is TGTGCCAGCAGCCAGACAGCCTTTGGACCCTACGAGCAGTACTTC. Translated, it gives CASSQTAFGPYEQYF.

This chain links TRBV27 with TRBJ1-1; no reliable D call. Trimming removed 3 bases from V and 5 bases from J, with 10 bases in between. CDR3 length: 13 residues. Germline CDR1 and CDR2: MNHEY and SMNVEV (reference sequence). For the CDR3, the DNA is TGTGCCAGCAGTTTCCTACAGATGACTGAAGCTTTCTTT. Translating it yields CASSFLQMTEAFF.

The V and J genes are TRBV6-5 and TRBJ2-7; maybe TRBD1 (6 bases). The CDR3 extends over 13 amino acids. V was pared by 6 bases and J by 4 bases, with 13 bases between. The germline gives CDR1 MNHEY, CDR2 SVGAGI. CDR3 nucleotide sequence: TGTGCCAGCAGACCCCAGGGGTCTTACGAGCAGTACTTC. Its protein product is CASRPQGSYEQYF.

V usage is TRBV30 and J usage is TRBJ2-7, with 15 bases fitting TRBD2. This CDR3 is built from 16 residues. V dropped 3 bases and J dropped 6; count of bases not matched to a gene: 9. Per germline, CDR1 GTSNPN and CDR2 SVGIG (reference sequence). CDR3 nucleotides: TGTGCCTGGAGGCCTCCGGGACTAGCGGGAGGTGGCGAGCAGTACTTC. It is translated as CAWRPPGLAGGGEQYF.

The chain recombines TRBV5-4 with TRBJ2-1; TRBD2 matches at 15 bases. CDR3 length equals 13 residues. Trimming removed 9 bases from V and 8 bases from J; junction bases left unmatched: 3. CDR1 and CDR2 (germline): SGHNT, YYREEE (reference sequence). CDR3 sequence: CATGLAGGDEQFF. CDR3 in DNA: TGTGCCACGGGACTAGCGGGAGGTGATGAGCAGTTCTTC.

The chain joins TRBV10-3 to TRBJ1-5; TRBD1 is a possible D gene (5 bases). This CDR3 contains 15 residues. V was cut by 0 bases and J by 3 bases, with 9 bases left in between. Germline V gives CDR1 ENHRY, CDR2 SYGVKD. The CDR3 DNA follows: TGTGCCATCAGTGAGTCGGGCGGGGCCAATCAGCCCCAGCATTTT. This codes for CAISESGGANQPQHF.

This clone has only a few counts. The V call is TRBV11-2, the J call TRBJ2-3, with 12 bases identical to TRBD2. The ends lost 8 bases at V and 6 bases at J; junction bases unmatched: 6. Germline CDR1 SGHAT, CDR2 FQNNGV. This CDR3 has 14 amino acids. The CDR3 nucleotides are TGTGCCAGCCGTCTAGCGGGGGGGCGCGATACGCAGTATTTT. Its translation: CASRLAGGRDTQYF.

V gene TRBV12-5 combines with J gene TRBJ2-7, with TRBD1 matching over 7 bases. CDR1 and CDR2 (germline): LGHNT, FRNRAP. This CDR3 is built from 13 residues. V shed 6 bases and J 3 bases; nucleotides not matched to a gene: 5. The CDR3 is CASGPGTVYEQYF. CDR3 sequence (DNA): TGTGCTAGTGGACCCGGGACAGTCTACGAGCAGTACTTC.

The rearrangement links TRBV5-1 to TRBJ1-2; D remains unclear. V was clipped by 3 bases and J by 4 bases, with 10 bases between them. The CDR3 runs 13 residues. Germline V lookup: CDR1 SGHRS, CDR2 YFSETQ. The CDR3 DNA follows: TGCGCCAGCAGCTCCGGGTCTTCCTATGGCTACACCTTC. It yields the protein CASSSGSSYGYTF. Full variable domain (missing parts from reference TRBV5-1 and TRBJ1-2): KAGVTQTPRYLIKTRGQQVTLSCSPISGHRSVSWYQQTPGQGLQFLFEYFSETQRNKGNFPGRFSGRQFSNSRSEMNVSTLELGDSALYLCASSSGSSYGYTFGSGTRLTVV.

A note on this clone: Relative to the germline gene, one junction end is altered; a read error may explain this. V is TRBV5-1 and J is TRBJ2-1; TRBD2 matches 10 bases. The CDR3 extends over 16 amino acids. Germline values: CDR1 SGHRS, CDR2 YFSETQ. The CDR3 spells CASSLGASGSYDEQFF. The CDR3 bases are TGCGCCAGCAGCTTGGGGGCTAGCGGGAGCTACGATGAGCAGTTCTTC.

This chain links TRBV2 with TRBJ2-1, with a tentative D call TRBD2 (5 bases). Germline-derived CDR1 and CDR2 are SNHLY and FYNNEI. The CDR3 has 13 residues. V gave up 7 bases and J gave up 5 bases, with 12 bases separating them. CDR3 sequence: CASTITRDNEQFF. The CDR3 DNA is TGTGCCAGCACCATTACTAGAGACAATGAGCAGTTCTTC. The whole variable domain, remainder taken from reference TRBV2 and TRBJ2-1, is EPEVTQTPSHQVTQMGQEVILRCVPISNHLYFYWYRQILGQKVEFLVSFYNNEISEKSEIFDDQFSVERPDGSNFTLKIRSTKLEDSAMYFCASTITRDNEQFFGPGTRLTVL.

This chain uses TRBV12-5 with TRBJ2-2; TRBD2 is a possible D gene (5 bases). The ends were cut back, 8 bases at V and 7 bases at J, with 11 bases in the middle. CDR1 LGHNT and CDR2 FRNRAP come from the germline V gene. The CDR3 extends over 12 amino acids. The DNA for the CDR3 is TGTGCTAGTAGTTCCAGCGGCGGGGAGCTGTTTTTT. Translating it yields CASSSSGGELFF.

J is TRBJ1-5 and V is TRBV13, with a possible D match to TRBD1 (5 bases). V was shortened by 0 bases and J by 2 bases, with 5 bases between the two germline ends. This CDR3 contains 14 residues. The germline gives CDR1 PRHDT, CDR2 FYEKMQ (reference sequence). The CDR3 here is CASSLGRGNQPQHF. The CDR3 DNA sequence: TGTGCCAGCAGCTTAGGCAGGGGCAATCAGCCCCAGCATTTT.

The V call is TRBV29-1, the J call TRBJ1-1, with D possibly matching TRBD1 (5 bases). V lost 3 bases and J lost 11, with 16 bases in between. This CDR3 has 12 amino acids. Looked up from germline, CDR1 is SQVTM and CDR2 is ANQGSEA. The CDR3 nucleotides read TGCAGCGTTGAGGGTGACAGTCCACAGGCTTTCTTT. Protein: CSVEGDSPQAFF.

The rearrangement uses TRBV4-1 and TRBJ1-5; the D is unclear. Trimming took off 4 bases at V and 0 bases at J, with 10 bases between the two ends. The CDR3 is made up of 15 amino acids. CDR1 MGHRA and CDR2 YSYEKL come from the germline V gene. The CDR3 DNA reads as TGCGCCAGCAGCCCCCAACACTATAGCAATCAGCCCCAGCATTTT. Translation: CASSPQHYSNQPQHF.

The V call is TRBV5-1, the J call TRBJ1-6; D is unclear. The CDR3 is 14 residues long. Germline assignment: CDR1 SGHRS and CDR2 YFSETQ. The V end lost 0 bases, the J end lost 12 bases, and 13 bases lay between the germline ends. The CDR3 nucleotides are TGCGCCAGCAGCTTGGATGGTCAAGGAGGACCCCTCCACTTT. Translation gives CASSLDGQGGPLHF.

The gene calls are TRBV27 and TRBJ1-5; the D gene is possibly TRBD1 (5 bases). V was cut by 3 bases and J by 2 bases, with 8 bases left in between. Germline assignment: CDR1 MNHEY and CDR2 SMNVEV (reference sequence). The CDR3 length is 14 residues. CDR3 bases: TGTGCCAGCAGTTTGGGGCAAGGCAATCAGCCCCAGCATTTT. Encoded protein: CASSLGQGNQPQHF.

The rearrangement links TRBV11-2 to TRBJ1-1, with D hard to call. Germline assignment: CDR1 SGHAT and CDR2 FQNNGV. Trimming shortened V by 5 bases and J by 1 base, and 8 bases separated the two germline ends. This CDR3 contains 13 residues. CDR3 coding DNA: TGTGCCAGCAGCCCCCTAGGGAACACTGAAGCTTTCTTT. Its translation: CASSPLGNTEAFF. The whole variable domain, filled in from reference TRBV11-2 and TRBJ1-1, reads EAGVAQSPRYKIIEKRQSVAFWCNPISGHATLYWYQQILGQGPKLLIQFQNNGVVDDSQLPKDRFSAERLKGVDSTLKIQPAKLEDSAVYLCASSPLGNTEAFFGQGTRLTVV.

This clone was counted a few times. CDR3 sequence reads: CASSEVLRETQYF. The CDR3 region has the DNA TGTGCCAGCAGTGAAGTCCTGCGGGAGACCCAGTACTTC. This chain connects TRBV6-1 to TRBJ2-5; D call uncertain. The germline V gene has CDR1 MNHNS and CDR2 SASEGT. The CDR3 has 13 amino acids. The germline V and J ends were trimmed by 1 base and 5 bases, with 8 bases remaining between them.

The chain combines TRBV5-1 with TRBJ1-4, with 10 positions matching TRBD1. Germline CDR1 reads SGHRS; CDR2 reads YFSETQ. V trimming: 0 bases; J trimming: 5 bases; junction bases outside the gene matches: 1. The CDR3 is made up of 15 amino acids. The DNA of the CDR3 is TGCGCCAGCAGCTTGGAGGGACAGGGGAATGAAAAACTGTTTTTT. Translating gives CASSLEGQGNEKLFF.

The chain couples TRBV4-1 to TRBJ1-4; TRBD1 matches 11 bases. With V trimmed by 3 bases and J by 7 bases, 1 base remained unmatched. CDR3 length equals 14 residues. Per the germline V gene, CDR1 is MGHRA and CDR2 is YSYEKL. The chain's CDR3 is CASSQGQGGEKLFF. The DNA of the CDR3 is TGCGCCAGCAGCCAGGGACAGGGGGGTGAAAAACTGTTTTTT.

The chain combines TRBV5-1 with TRBJ2-2; D may be TRBD2 (6 bases). The CDR3 is 14 amino acids. The germline V and J ends were trimmed by 4 bases and 5 bases, with 12 bases remaining between them. Germline CDR1 is SGHRS and CDR2 is YFSETQ. CDR3 sequence reads: CASSPGAWTGELFF. The CDR3 DNA is TGCGCCAGCAGCCCGGGAGCATGGACCGGGGAGCTGTTTTTT. The whole variable domain, filled in from reference TRBV5-1 and TRBJ2-2, reads KAGVTQTPRYLIKTRGQQVTLSCSPISGHRSVSWYQQTPGQGLQFLFEYFSETQRNKGNFPGRFSGRQFSNSRSEMNVSTLELGDSALYLCASSPGAWTGELFFGEGSRLTVL.

The chain uses TRBV19 and TRBJ1-1, with D possibly matching TRBD1 (5 bases). Trimming removed 7 bases at V and 1 base at J, with 16 bases between. CDR3 size: 15 residues. From germline, CDR1 is LNHDA and CDR2 SQIVND (reference sequence). The CDR3 region is CASTARRQGNTEAFF. The CDR3 DNA follows: TGTGCCAGTACAGCCAGGCGGCAGGGGAACACTGAAGCTTTCTTT.

CDR3 DNA sequence: TGCGCCAGCAGCCAAGGGCCCCTGGTCGTTGAAAAACTGTTTTTT. Translated, it gives CASSQGPLVVEKLFF. This chain joins TRBV4-1 and TRBJ1-4; D gene unclear. The CDR3 is 15 residues long. CDR1 MGHRA and CDR2 YSYEKL come from the germline V gene. V dropped 1 base and J dropped 7 bases, with 13 bases sitting between them.

This clone was seen a single time. J is TRBJ2-5 and V is TRBV11-2; tentative D call: TRBD2 (5 bases). Trimming removed 6 bases at V and 4 bases at J, with 15 bases between. Germline loops: CDR1 SGHAT, CDR2 FQNNGV. The CDR3 has 14 amino acids. CDR3 loop: CASRGEGVAETQYF. CDR3 coding DNA: TGTGCCAGCAGGGGAGAGGGAGTGGCAGAGACCCAGTACTTC.

V and J are TRBV11-3 and TRBJ1-4, with D possibly being TRBD1 (5 bases). V gave up 5 bases and J gave up 8 bases, with 12 bases separating them. This CDR3 has 13 amino acids. Looked up from germline, CDR1 is SGHNT and CDR2 is YENEEA. The CDR3 protein is CASSGTGEEKLFF. The CDR3 DNA sequence: TGTGCCAGCAGCGGAACGGGGGAGGAAAAACTGTTTTTT.

The chain employs TRBV7-9 and TRBJ2-3; 8 bases line up with TRBD1. From germline, CDR1 is SEHNR and CDR2 FQNEAQ (reference sequence). CDR3 length: 15 amino acids. Trimming took 1 base from V and 5 from J; bases not matched to a gene: 5. CDR3 sequence reads: CASSLGQGAGDTQYF. Here the CDR3 DNA reads TGTGCCAGCAGCTTAGGCCAGGGGGCCGGAGATACGCAGTATTTT. Full variable domain (remainder filled in from reference TRBV7-9 and TRBJ2-3): DTGVSQNPRHKITKRGQNVTFRCDPISEHNRLYWYRQTLGQGPEFLTYFQNEAQLEKSRLLSDRFSAERPKGSFSTLEIQRTEQGDSAMYLCASSLGQGAGDTQYFGPGTRLTVL.

The J gene is TRBJ1-1, the V gene TRBV4-1, with TRBD1 identical over 8 bases. This CDR3 region has 16 residues. Trimming cost V 4 bases and J 0 bases; bases outside gene matches: 7. Looked up from germline, CDR1 is MGHRA and CDR2 is YSYEKL. The CDR3 DNA reads as TGCGCCAGCAGCCTCGGGACAGGCCTTATGAACACTGAAGCTTTCTTT. Its translation: CASSLGTGLMNTEAFF.